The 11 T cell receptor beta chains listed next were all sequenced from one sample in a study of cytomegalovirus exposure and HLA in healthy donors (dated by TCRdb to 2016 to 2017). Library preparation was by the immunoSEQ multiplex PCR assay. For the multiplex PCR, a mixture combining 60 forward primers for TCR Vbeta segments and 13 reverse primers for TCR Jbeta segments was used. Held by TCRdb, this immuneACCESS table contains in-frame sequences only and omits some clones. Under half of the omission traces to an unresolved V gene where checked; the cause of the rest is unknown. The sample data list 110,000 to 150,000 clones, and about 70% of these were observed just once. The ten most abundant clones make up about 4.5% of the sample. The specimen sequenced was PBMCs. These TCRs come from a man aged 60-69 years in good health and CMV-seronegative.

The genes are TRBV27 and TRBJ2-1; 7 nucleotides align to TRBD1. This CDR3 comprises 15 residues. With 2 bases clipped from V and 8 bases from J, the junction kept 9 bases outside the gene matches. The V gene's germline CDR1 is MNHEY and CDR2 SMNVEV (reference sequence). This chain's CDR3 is CASSLRGQYSDEQFF. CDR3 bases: TGTGCCAGCAGTTTAAGGGGACAGTATTCGGATGAGCAGTTCTTC.

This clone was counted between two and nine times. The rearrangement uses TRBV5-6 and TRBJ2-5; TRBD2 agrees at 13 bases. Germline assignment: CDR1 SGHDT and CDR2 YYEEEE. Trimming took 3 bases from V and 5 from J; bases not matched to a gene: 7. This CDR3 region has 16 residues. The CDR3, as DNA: TGTGCCAGCAGCTCCCCCCGACTAGCGGGAGGCGAGACCCAGTACTTC. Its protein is CASSSPRLAGGETQYF.

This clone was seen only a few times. As DNA, the CDR3 is TGCGCCAGCAGCCATAGCTATCTTCCTGGGGATACGCAGTATTTT. It is translated as CASSHSYLPGDTQYF. V and J are TRBV4-1 and TRBJ2-3; D gene unclear. V lost 3 bases, J lost 6 bases, and 16 bases lay in between. The CDR3 contains 15 residues. Germline loops: CDR1 MGHRA, CDR2 YSYEKL.

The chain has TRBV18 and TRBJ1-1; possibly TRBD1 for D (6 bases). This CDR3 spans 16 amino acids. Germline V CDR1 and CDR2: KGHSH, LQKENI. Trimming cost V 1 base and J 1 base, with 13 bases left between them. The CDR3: CASSPRRDNWNTEAFF. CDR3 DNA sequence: TGTGCCAGCTCACCACGAAGGGACAACTGGAACACTGAAGCTTTCTTT.

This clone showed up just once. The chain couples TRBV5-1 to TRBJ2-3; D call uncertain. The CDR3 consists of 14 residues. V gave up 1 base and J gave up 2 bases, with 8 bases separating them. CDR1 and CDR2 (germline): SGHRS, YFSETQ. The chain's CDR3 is CASSLSTNTDTQYF. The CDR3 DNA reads TGCGCCAGCAGCTTGTCTACCAACACAGATACGCAGTATTTT.

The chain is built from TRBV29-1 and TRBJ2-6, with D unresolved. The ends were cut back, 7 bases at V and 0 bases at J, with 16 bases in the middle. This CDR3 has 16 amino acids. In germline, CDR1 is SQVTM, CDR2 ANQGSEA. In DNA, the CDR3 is TGCAGCGCCAGAGGCACCATCCGCTCTGGGGCCAACGTCCTGACTTTC. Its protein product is CSARGTIRSGANVLTF.

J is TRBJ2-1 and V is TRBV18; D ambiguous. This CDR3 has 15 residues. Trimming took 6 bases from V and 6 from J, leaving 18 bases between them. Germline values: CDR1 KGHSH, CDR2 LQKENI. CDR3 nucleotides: TGTGCCAGCTCTTCAGTCAGCGCCCCGGGCAATGAGCAGTTCTTC. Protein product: CASSSVSAPGNEQFF.

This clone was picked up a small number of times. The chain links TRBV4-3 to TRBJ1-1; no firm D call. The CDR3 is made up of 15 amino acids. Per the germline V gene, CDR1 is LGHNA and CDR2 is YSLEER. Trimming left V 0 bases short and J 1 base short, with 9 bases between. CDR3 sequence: CASSQETVTNTEAFF. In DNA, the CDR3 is TGCGCCAGCAGCCAAGAAACAGTCACGAACACTGAAGCTTTCTTT.

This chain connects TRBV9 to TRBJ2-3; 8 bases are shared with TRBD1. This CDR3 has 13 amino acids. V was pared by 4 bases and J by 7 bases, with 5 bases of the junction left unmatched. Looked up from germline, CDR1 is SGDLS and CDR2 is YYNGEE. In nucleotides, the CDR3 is TGTGCCAGCAGCTTCGGACAGGGAAATACGCAGTATTTT. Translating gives CASSFGQGNTQYF.

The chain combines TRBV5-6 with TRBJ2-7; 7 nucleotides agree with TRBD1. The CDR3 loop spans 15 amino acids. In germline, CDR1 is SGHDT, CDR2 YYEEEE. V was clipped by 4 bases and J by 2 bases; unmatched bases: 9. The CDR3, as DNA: TGTGCCAGCAGCAAATCCGGGACAGTCCCCTACGAGCAGTACTTC. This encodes CASSKSGTVPYEQYF.

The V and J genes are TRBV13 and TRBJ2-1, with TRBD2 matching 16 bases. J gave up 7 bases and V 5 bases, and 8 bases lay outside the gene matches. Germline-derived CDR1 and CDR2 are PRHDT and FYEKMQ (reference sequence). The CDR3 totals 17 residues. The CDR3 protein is CASSQGLAGGFRNEQFF. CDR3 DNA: TGTGCCAGCAGCCAGGGACTAGCGGGAGGGTTTCGGAATGAGCAGTTCTTC.